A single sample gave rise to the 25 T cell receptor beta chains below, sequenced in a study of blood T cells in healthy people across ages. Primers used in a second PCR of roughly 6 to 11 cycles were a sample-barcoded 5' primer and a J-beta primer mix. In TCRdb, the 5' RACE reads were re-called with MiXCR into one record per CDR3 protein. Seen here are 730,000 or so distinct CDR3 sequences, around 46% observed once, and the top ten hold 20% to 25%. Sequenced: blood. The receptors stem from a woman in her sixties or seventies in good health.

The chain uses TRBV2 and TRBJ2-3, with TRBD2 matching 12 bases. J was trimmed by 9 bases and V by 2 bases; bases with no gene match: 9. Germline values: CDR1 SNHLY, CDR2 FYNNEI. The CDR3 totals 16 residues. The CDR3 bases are TGTGCCAGCAGTGAACAGGGACTAGCGGGCCCTAGAACGCAGTATTTT. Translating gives CASSEQGLAGPRTQYF.

The CDR3 protein is CSAAVLQLGTEAFF. DNA for the CDR3: TGCAGTGCAGCAGTTTTACAGCTCGGGACTGAAGCTTTCTTT. The rearrangement joins TRBV20-1 to TRBJ1-1; D is uncertain. The CDR3 loop spans 14 amino acids. V dropped 6 bases and J dropped 5 bases, with 19 bases sitting between them. The germline CDR1 and CDR2 sequences are DFQATT and SNEGSKA (reference sequence).

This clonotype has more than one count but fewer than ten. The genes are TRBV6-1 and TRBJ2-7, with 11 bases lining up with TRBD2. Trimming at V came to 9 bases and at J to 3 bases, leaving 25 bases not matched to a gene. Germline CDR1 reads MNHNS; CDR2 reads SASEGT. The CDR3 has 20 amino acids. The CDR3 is CARRDRGTFSSGRKYYEQYF. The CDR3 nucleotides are TGTGCCAGGAGAGACAGGGGGACTTTTTCTAGCGGGAGGAAATACTACGAGCAGTACTTC.

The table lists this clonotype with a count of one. This CDR3 reads CASRQTGGGWETQYF. DNA of the CDR3: TGTGCCAGCAGACAGACAGGAGGTGGGTGGGAGACCCAGTACTTC. The V gene is TRBV7-2, the J gene TRBJ2-5; possible D gene TRBD1, 6 bases. The CDR3 sequence is 15 residues long. V lost 6 bases and J 5 bases, leaving 19 bases between the germline ends. Germline V gene data show CDR1 as SGHTA and CDR2 as FQGNSA.

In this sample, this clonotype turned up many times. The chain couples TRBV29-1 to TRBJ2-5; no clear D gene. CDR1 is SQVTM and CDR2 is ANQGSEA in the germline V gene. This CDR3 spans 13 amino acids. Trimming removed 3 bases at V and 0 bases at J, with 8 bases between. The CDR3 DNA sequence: TGCAGCGTTGACGGATGGGACCAAGAGACCCAGTACTTC. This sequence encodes CSVDGWDQETQYF.

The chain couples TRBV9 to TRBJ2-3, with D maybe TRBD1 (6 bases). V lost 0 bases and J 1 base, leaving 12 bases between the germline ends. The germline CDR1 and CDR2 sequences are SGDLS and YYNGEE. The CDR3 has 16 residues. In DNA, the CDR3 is TGTGCCAGCAGCGTAGATGGCCCAGGGGGCACAGATACGCAGTATTTT. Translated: CASSVDGPGGTDTQYF.

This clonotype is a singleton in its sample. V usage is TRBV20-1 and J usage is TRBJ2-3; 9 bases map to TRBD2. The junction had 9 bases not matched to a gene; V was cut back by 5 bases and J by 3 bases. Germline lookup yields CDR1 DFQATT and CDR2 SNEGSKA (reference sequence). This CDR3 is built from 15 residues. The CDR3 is CSASVSGGGTDTQYF. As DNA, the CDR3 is TGCAGTGCTTCGGTTAGCGGGGGAGGTACAGATACGCAGTATTTT.

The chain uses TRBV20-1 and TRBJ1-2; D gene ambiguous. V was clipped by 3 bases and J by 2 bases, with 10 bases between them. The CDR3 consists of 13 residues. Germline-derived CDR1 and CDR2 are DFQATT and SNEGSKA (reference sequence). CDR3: CSASTDLNYGYTF. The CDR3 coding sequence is TGCAGTGCTAGTACGGACCTAAACTATGGCTACACCTTC.

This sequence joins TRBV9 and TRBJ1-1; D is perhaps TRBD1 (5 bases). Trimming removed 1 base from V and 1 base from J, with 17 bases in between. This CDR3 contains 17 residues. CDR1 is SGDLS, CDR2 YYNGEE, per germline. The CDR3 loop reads CASSVIPGRGRNTEAFF. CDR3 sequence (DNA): TGTGCCAGCAGCGTAATCCCGGGAAGGGGCAGGAACACTGAAGCTTTCTTT.

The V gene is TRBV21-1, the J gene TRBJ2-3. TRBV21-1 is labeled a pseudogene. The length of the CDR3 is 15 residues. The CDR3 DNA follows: TGTGCCAGCAGCAAACGGGTAGAGAGCACAGATACGCAGTATTTT. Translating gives CASSKRVESTDTQYF.

The CDR3, as DNA: TGTGCCAGCAGCTCAGTCCCGGGACTAGCGGGGGCTCGGGCCGAGCAGTACTTC. This gives the protein CASSSVPGLAGARAEQYF. The gene calls are TRBV7-6 and TRBJ2-7; 14 bases align to TRBD2. The germline gives CDR1 SGHVS, CDR2 FNYEAQ. Unmatched junction bases numbered 14, after V lost 4 bases and J lost 6 bases. The CDR3 has 18 residues.

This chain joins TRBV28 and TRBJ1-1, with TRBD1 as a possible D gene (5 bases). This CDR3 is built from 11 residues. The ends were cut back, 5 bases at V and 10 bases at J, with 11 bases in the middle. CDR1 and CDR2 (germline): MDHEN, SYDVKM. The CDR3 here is CASSAGGRAFF. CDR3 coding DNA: TGTGCCAGCAGTGCCGGGGGAAGAGCTTTCTTT.

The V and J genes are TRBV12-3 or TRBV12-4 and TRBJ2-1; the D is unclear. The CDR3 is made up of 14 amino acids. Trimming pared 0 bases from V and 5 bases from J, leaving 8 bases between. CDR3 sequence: CASSLAAPNNEQFF. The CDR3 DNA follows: TGTGCCAGCAGTTTAGCAGCGCCCAACAATGAGCAGTTCTTC.

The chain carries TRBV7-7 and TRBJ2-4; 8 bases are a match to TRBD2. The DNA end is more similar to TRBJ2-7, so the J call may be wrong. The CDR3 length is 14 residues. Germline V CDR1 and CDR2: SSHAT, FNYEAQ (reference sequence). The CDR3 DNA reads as TGTACTAGCAGCTTAGTGGCGGGAGGTTACGAGCAGTACTTC. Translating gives CTSSLVAGGYEQYF.

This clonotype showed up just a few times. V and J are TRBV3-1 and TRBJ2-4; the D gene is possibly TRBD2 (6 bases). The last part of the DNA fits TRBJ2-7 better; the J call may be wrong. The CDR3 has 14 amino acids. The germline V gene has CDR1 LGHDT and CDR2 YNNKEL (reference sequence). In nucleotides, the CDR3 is TGTGCCAGCAGCCAAGAGGCGGGAATCCACGAGCAGTACTTC. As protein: CASSQEAGIHEQYF.

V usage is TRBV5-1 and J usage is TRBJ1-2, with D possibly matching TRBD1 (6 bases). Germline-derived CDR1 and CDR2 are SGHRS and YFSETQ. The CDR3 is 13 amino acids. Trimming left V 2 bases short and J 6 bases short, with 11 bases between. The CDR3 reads CASSFTGNDGYTF. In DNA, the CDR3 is TGCGCCAGCAGCTTTACAGGGAACGATGGCTACACCTTC.

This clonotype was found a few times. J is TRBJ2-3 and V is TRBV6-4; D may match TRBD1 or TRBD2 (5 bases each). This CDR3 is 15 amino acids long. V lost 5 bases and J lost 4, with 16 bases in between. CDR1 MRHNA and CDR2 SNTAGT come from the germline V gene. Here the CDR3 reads CASSRDGYNSDTQYF. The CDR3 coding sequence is TGTGCCAGCAGTCGGGACGGATACAATTCAGATACGCAGTATTTT.

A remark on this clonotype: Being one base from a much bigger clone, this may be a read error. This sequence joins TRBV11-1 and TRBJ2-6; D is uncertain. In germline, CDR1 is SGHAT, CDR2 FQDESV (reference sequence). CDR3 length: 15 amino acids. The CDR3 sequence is CTSSLDVSGANVLTF. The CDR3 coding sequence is TGTACCAGCAGCTTAGACGTCTCTGGGGCCAACGTCCTGACTTTC.

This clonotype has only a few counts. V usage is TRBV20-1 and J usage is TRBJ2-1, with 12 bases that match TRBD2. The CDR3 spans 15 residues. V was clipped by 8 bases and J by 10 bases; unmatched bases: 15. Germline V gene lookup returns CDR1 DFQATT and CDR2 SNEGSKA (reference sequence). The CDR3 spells CSSGPASGGAGEQFF. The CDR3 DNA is TGCAGTTCAGGACCTGCTAGCGGGGGGGCGGGGGAGCAGTTCTTC.

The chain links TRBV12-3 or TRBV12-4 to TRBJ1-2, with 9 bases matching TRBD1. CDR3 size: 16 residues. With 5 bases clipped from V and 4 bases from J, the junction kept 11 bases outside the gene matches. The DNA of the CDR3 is TGTGCCAGCAGTACCGCGGGACAGGGAGAGGGCTATGGCTACACCTTC. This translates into CASSTAGQGEGYGYTF.

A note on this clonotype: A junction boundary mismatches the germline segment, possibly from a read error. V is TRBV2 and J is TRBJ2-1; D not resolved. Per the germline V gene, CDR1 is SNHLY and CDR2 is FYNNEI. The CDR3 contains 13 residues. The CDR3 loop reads CASSVSRTALPVF. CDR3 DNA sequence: TGTGCGAGCAGTGTGAGTAGGACGGCGCTCCCAGTCTTC.

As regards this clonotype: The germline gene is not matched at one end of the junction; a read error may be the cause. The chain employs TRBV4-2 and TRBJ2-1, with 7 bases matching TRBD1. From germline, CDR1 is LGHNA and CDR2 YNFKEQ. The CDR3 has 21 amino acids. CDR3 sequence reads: CASSHQPPTTGWIQAYNEQFF. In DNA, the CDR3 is TGTGCCAGTAGCCATCAACCCCCCACGACAGGGTGGATTCAGGCCTACAATGAGCAGTTCTTC.

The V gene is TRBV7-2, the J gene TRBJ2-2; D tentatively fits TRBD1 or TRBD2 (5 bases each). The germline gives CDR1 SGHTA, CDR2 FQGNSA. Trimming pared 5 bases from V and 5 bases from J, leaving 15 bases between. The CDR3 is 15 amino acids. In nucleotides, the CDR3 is TGTGCCAGCAGCCAGGGACGCATGACTACCGGGGAGCTGTTTTTT. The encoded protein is CASSQGRMTTGELFF.

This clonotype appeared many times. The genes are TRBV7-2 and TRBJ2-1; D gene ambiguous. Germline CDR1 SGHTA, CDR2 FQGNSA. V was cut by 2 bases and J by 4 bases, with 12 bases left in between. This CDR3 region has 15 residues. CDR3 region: CASSLLDNEYNEQFF. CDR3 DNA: TGTGCCAGCAGCTTATTGGATAACGAGTACAATGAGCAGTTCTTC. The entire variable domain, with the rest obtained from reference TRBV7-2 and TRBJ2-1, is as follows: GAGVSQSPSNKVTEKGKDVELRCDPISGHTALYWYRQSLGQGLEFLIYFQGNSAPDKSGLPSDRFSAERTGGSVSTLTIQRTQQEDSAVYLCASSLLDNEYNEQFFGPGTRLTVL.

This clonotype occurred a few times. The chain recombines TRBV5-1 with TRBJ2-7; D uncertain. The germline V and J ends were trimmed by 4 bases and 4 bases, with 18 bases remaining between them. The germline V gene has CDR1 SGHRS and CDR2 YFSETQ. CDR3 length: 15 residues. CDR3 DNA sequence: TGCGCCAGCAGCATTCTCACCGGGCTCTCGTACGAGCAGTACTTC. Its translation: CASSILTGLSYEQYF.